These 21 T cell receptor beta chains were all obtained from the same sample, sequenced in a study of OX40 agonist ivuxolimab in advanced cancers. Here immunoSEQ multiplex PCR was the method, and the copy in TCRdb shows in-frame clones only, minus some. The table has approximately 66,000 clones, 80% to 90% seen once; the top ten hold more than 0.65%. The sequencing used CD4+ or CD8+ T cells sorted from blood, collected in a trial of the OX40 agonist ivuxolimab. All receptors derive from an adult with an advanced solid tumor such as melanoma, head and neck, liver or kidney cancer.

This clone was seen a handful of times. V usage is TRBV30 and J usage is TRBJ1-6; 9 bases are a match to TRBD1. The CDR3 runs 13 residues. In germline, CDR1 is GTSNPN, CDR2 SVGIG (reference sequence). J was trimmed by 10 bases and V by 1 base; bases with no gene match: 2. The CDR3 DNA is TGTGCCTGGAGTGGGACAGGGGCCTCACCCCTCCACTTT. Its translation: CAWSGTGASPLHF.

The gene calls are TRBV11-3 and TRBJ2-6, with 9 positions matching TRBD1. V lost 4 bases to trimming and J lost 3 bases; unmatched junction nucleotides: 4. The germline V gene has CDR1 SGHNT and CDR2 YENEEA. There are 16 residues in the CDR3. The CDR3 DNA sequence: TGTGCCAGCAGCTCGGGACAGGGTAGTGGGGCCAACGTCCTGACTTTC. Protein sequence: CASSSGQGSGANVLTF.

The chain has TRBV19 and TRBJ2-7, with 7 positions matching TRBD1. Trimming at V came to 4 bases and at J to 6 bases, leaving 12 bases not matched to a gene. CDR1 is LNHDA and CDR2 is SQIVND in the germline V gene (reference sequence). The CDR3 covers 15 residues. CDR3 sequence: CASSNDRVGVGEQYF. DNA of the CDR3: TGTGCCAGTAGTAACGACAGGGTAGGTGTTGGCGAGCAGTACTTC.

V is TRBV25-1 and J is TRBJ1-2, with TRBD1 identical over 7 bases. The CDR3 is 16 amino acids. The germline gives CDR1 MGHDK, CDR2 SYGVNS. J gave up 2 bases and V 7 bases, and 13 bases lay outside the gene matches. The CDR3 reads CASTPRGEVRNYGYTF. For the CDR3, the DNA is TGTGCCAGCACCCCCAGGGGGGAGGTAAGAAACTATGGCTACACCTTC.

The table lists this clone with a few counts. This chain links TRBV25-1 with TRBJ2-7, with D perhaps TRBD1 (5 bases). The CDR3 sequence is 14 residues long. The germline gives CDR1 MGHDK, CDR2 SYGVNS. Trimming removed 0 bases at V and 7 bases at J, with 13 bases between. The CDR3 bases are TGTGCCAGCAGTGAATATGCAGGGTCGGGTGAGCAGTACTTC. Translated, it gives CASSEYAGSGEQYF.

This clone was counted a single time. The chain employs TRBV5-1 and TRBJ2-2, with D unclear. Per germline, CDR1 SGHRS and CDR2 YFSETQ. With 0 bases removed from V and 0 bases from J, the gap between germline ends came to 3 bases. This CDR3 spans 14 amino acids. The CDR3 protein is CASSLGANTGELFF. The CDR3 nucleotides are TGCGCCAGCAGCTTGGGTGCGAACACCGGGGAGCTGTTTTTT.

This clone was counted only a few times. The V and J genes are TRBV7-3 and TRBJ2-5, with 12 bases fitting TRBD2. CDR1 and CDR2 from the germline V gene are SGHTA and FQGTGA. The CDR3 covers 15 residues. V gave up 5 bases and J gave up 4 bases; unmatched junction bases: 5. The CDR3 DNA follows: TGTGCCAGCAGCCAGGGACTAGCGGGTACAGAGACCCAGTACTTC. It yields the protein CASSQGLAGTETQYF.

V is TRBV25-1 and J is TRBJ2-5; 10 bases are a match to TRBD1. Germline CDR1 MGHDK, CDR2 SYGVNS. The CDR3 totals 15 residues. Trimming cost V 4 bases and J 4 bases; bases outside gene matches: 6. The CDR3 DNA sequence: TGTGCCAGCAGTGTTGGACAGGGGGGTGGAGAGACCCAGTACTTC. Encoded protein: CASSVGQGGGETQYF.

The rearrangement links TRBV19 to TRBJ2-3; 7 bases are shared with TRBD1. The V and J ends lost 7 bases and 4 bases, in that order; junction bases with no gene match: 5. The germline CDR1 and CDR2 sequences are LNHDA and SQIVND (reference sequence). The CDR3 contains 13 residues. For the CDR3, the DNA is TGTGCCAGTACCGACAGGGTTGCAGATACGCAGTATTTT. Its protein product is CASTDRVADTQYF.

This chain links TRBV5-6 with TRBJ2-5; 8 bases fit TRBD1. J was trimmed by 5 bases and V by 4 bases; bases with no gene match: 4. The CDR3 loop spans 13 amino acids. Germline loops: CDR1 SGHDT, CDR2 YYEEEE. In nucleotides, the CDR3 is TGTGCCAGCAGCCCACGACAGGGGGAGACCCAGTACTTC. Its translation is CASSPRQGETQYF. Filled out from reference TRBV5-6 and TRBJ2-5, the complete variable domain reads DAGVTQSPTHLIKTRGQQVTLRCSPKSGHDTVSWYQQALGQGPQFIFQYYEEEERQRGNFPDRFSGHQFPNYSSELNVNALLLGDSALYLCASSPRQGETQYFGPGTRLLVL.

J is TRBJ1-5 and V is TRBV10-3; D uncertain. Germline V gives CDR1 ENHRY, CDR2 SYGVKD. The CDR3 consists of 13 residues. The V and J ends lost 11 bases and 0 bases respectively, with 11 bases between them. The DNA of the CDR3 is TGTGCCGCCTCAGGAGATAGCAATCAGCCCCAGCATTTT. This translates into CAASGDSNQPQHF.

The CDR3 nucleotides read TGTGCCAGCAGCTTAGGCCAGGGGGCGGACTTTTTTGTTCATGGCTACACCTTC. Amino acid sequence: CASSLGQGADFFVHGYTF. V usage is TRBV7-2 and J usage is TRBJ1-2, with 8 bases aligning to TRBD1. Losses at the gene ends were 1 base for V and 6 bases for J; bases not matched to a gene: 16. CDR3 length: 18 amino acids. The germline CDR1 and CDR2 sequences are SGHTA and FQGNSA.

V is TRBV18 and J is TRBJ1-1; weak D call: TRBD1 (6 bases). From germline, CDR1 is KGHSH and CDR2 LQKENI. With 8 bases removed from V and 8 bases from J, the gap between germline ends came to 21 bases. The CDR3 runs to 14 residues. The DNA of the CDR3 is TGTGCCAGCACCGGGGTGCCAGGGGAGTCCGAAGCTTTCTTT. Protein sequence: CASTGVPGESEAFF.

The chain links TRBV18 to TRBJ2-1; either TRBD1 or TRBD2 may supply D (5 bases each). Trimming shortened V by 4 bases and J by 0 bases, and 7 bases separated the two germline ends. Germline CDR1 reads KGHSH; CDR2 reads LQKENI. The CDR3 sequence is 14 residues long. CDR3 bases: TGTGCCAGCTCACGGGACCTCTCCTACAATGAGCAGTTCTTC. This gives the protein CASSRDLSYNEQFF.

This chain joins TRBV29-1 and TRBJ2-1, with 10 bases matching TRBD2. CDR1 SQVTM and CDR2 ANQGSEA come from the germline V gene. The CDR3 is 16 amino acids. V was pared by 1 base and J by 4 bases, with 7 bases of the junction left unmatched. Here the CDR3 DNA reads TGCAGCGTTGAAGGTTCGTTAGCGGGAGGTTACAATGAGCAGTTCTTC. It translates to CSVEGSLAGGYNEQFF.

The CDR3 spells CASRPTGAGGYNEQFF. The CDR3 nucleotides read TGTGCCAGCAGACCCACAGGGGCCGGGGGTTACAATGAGCAGTTCTTC. This rearrangement joins TRBV28 to TRBJ2-1, with D possibly TRBD1 on 7 matching bases. Germline values: CDR1 MDHEN, CDR2 SYDVKM. The CDR3 loop spans 16 amino acids. The germline V and J ends were trimmed by 6 bases and 4 bases, with 19 bases remaining between them.

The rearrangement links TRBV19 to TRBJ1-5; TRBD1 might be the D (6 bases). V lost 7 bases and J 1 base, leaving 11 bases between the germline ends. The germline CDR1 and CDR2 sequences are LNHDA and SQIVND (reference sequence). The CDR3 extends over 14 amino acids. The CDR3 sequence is CASTLDRSNQPQHF. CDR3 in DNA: TGTGCCAGTACCCTAGACAGGAGCAATCAGCCCCAGCATTTT.

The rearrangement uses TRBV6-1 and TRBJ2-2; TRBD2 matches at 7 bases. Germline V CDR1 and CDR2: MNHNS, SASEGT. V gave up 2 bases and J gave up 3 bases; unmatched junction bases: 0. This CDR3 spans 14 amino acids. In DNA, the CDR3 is TGTGCCAGCAGTGAACTAGCGGACACCGGGGAGCTGTTTTTT. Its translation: CASSELADTGELFF.

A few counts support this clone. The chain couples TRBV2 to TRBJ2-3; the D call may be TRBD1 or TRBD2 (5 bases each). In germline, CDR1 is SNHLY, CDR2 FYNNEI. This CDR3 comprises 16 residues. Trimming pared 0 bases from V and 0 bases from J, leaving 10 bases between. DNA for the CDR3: TGTGCCAGCAGTGAAGCCGGGGCGGACAGCACAGATACGCAGTATTTT. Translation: CASSEAGADSTDTQYF.

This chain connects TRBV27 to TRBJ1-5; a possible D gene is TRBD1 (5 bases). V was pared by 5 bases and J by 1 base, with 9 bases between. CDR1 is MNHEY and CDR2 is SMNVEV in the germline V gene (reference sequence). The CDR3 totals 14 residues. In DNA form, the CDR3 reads TGTGCCAGCAGTATCAGGGAAAGCAATCAGCCCCAGCATTTT. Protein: CASSIRESNQPQHF.

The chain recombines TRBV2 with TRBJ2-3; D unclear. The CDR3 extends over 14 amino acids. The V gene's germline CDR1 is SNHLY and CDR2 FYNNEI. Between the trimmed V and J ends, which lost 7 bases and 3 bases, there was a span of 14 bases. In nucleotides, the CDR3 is TGTGCCAGCAAAGTGCGCTTGTCGACAGATACGCAGTATTTT. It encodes CASKVRLSTDTQYF.